The table lists the clone carrying this T cell receptor beta chain with a few counts. The antigen is not known. The sample is drawn from a study of regulatory T cells in long-lasting Graves disease. Whole-study results and caveats: It was in persistent disease that TRBV28, TRBJ1-2 and TRBJ2-5 were favored. Those with persistent Graves' had less TCR diversity than newly diagnosed patients. Comparison showed that persistent patients shared more public clonotypes (about 2,700) than new patients (about 970).

The time point was: persistent/refractory GD, antithyroid drugs over 5 years with positive TRAb. From PBMCs, RNA was extracted and then used to make the TCR library. With 6 bases removed from V and 0 bases from J, the gap between germline ends came to 4 bases. The CDR3 length is 13 residues. Looked up from germline, CDR1 is SGDLS and CDR2 is YYNGEE. Through Arm-PCR of CDR3 regions and iRepertoire HTBI primers, TCR beta libraries were built. Per the original methods: Samples revealed 62 TRBV and around 13 TRBJ segments. TCRdb passed the multiplex PCR reads through MiXCR, listing each CDR3 protein once. The V and J calls reflect TCRdb's pipeline rather than the authors' work. The top ten hold approximately 31% of the sample, which has more than 300,000 distinct CDR3 sequences, roughly 21% seen once.

Sequences were derived from peripheral blood mononuclear cells (PBMCs), sampled when the disease was refractory, from a patient treated with antithyroid drugs. The chain couples TRBV9 to TRBJ2-6; no firm D call. The receptor was derived from a female donor with Graves disease. CDR3 sequence: CASKSSGANVLTF. In nucleotides, the CDR3 is TGTGCCAGCAAAAGCTCTGGGGCCAACGTCCTGACTTTC.